The TCR beta chain described here comes from a study of CD8 T cells in ankylosing spondylitis. TCRdb recomputed calls from the 5' RACE reads with MiXCR, one row per CDR3 protein. The sample shows 450,000 or so distinct CDR3 sequences, 25% to 30% of them seen only once. Germline V CDR1 and CDR2: SGHRS, YFSETQ. The CDR3 totals 14 residues. The V and J ends lost 6 bases and 5 bases, in that order; junction bases with no gene match: 6. Whole-study findings and limits: In ankylosing spondylitis blood, a motif of seven or eight highly homologous TCR beta variants appeared characteristic.

Worth noting for this clonotype: Antigen specificity is unknown.

Sample: blood, either unsorted or a sorted T cell fraction (not recorded which). This TCR derives from a male donor with ankylosing spondylitis. V gene TRBV5-1 combines with J gene TRBJ2-2; the match to TRBD1 covers 8 bases. DNA for the CDR3: TGCGCCAGCAAGAGGACAGGGAAAACCGGGGAGCTGTTTTTT. Residues: CASKRTGKTGELFF.